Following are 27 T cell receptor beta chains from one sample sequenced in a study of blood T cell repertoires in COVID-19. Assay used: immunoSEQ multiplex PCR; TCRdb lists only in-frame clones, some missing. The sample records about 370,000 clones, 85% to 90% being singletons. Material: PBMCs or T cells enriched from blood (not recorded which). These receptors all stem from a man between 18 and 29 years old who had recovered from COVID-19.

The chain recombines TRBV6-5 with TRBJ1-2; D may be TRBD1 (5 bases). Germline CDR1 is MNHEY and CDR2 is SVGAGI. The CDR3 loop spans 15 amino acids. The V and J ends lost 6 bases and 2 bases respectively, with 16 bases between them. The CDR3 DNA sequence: TGTGCCAGCAGCCAACCCGGGGGGATGAACTATGGCTACACCTTC. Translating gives CASSQPGGMNYGYTF.

Here the CDR3 DNA reads TGCGCCAGCAGCCAAGGGAAACAGGGCCCGCGGACCGGGGAGCTGTTTTTT. It encodes CASSQGKQGPRTGELFF. The chain carries TRBV4-3 and TRBJ2-2, with D perhaps matching TRBD1 (6 bases). V was clipped by 1 base and J by 5 bases, with 17 bases between them. The CDR3 contains 17 residues. Per germline, CDR1 LGHNA and CDR2 YSLEER.

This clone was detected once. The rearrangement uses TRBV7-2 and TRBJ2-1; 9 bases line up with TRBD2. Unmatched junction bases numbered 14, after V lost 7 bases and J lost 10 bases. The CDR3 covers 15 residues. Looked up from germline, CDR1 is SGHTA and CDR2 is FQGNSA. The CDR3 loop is CASNRGMTSGTEQFF. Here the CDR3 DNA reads TGTGCCAGCAACCGGGGGATGACTAGCGGAACGGAGCAGTTCTTC.

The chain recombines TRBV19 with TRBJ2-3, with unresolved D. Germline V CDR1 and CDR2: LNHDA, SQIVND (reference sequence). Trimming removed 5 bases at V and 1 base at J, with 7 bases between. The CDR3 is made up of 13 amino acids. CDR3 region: CASSPQGTDTQYF. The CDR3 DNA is TGTGCCAGTAGTCCGCAGGGCACAGATACGCAGTATTTT.

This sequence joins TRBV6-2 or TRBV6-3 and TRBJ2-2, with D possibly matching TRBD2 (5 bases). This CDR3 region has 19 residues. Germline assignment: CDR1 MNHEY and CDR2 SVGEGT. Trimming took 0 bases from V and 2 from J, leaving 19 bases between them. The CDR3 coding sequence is TGTGCCAGCAGTTACTCCAACCCACCTAGGACTCGAAACACCGGGGAGCTGTTTTTT. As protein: CASSYSNPPRTRNTGELFF.

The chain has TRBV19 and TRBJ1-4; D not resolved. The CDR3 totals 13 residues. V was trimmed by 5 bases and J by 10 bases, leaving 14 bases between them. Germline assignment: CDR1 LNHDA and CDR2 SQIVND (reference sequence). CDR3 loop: CASSPRTPGKLFF. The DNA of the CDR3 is TGTGCCAGTAGTCCCCGGACTCCAGGAAAACTGTTTTTT.

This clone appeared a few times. CDR3 DNA sequence: TGTGCCAGCAGCCAAGGGCGGGGAGACACCTTC. Amino acids: CASSQGRGDTF. The rearrangement joins TRBV4-2 to TRBJ1-2; D is unresolved. The germline V and J ends were trimmed by 1 base and 12 bases, with 9 bases remaining between them. The CDR3 spans 11 residues. Germline CDR1 and CDR2: LGHNA and YNFKEQ.

This chain's CDR3 is CASSRAWDRRKTTYSNQPQHF. The CDR3 bases are TGTGCCAGTAGTAGAGCCTGGGACAGGCGGAAGACCACCTATAGCAATCAGCCCCAGCATTTT. The chain combines TRBV19 with TRBJ1-5; 8 bases agree with TRBD1. The trim removed 4 bases at V and 0 bases at J, leaving 20 bases unmatched. Germline CDR1 LNHDA, CDR2 SQIVND (reference sequence). CDR3 length: 21 amino acids.

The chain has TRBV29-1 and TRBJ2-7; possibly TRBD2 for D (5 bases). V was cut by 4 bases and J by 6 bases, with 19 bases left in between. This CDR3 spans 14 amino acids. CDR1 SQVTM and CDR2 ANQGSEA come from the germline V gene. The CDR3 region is CSVAPLRELGEQYF. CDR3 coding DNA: TGCAGCGTTGCTCCCTTACGGGAACTGGGCGAGCAGTACTTC.

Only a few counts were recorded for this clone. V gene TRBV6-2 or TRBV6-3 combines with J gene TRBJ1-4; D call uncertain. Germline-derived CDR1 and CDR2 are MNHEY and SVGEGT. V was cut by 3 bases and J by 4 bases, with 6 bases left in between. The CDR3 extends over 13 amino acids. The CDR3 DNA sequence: TGTGCCAGCAGTTATAATCTTAATGAAAAACTGTTTTTT. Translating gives CASSYNLNEKLFF.

CDR3 nucleotides: TGTGCCAGCAGCCTAGACAGGGGTTATGGCTACACCTTC. As protein: CASSLDRGYGYTF. The chain employs TRBV14 and TRBJ1-2; 8 bases fit TRBD1. The V segment lost 4 bases and the J segment 5 bases; nucleotides outside the gene matches: 3. Germline CDR1 is SGHDN and CDR2 is FVKESK. The CDR3 consists of 13 residues.

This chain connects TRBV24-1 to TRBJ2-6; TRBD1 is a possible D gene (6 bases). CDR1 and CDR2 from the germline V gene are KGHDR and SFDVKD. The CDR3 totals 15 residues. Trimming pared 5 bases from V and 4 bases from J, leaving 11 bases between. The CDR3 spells CATSVGAGGANVLTF. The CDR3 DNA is TGTGCCACCAGTGTGGGGGCAGGAGGGGCCAACGTCCTGACTTTC.

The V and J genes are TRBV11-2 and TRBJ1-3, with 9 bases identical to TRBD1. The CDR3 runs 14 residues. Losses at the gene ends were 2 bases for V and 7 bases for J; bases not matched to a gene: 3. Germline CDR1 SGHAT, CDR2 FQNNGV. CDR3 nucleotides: TGTGCCAGCAGCTTATCGGGACAGGGTAACACCATATATTTT. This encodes CASSLSGQGNTIYF.

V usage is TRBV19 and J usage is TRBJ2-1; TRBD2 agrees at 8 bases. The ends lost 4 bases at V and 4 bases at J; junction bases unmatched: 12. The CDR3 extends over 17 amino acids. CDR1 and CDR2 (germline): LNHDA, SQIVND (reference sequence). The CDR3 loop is CASSTPGAGALYNEQFF. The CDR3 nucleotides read TGTGCCAGTAGTACCCCCGGAGCGGGGGCCTTATACAATGAGCAGTTCTTC.

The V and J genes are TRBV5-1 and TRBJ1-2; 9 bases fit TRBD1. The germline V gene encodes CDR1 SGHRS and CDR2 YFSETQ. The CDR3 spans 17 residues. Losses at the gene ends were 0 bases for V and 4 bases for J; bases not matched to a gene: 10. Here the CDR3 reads CASSLAPRDRVTYGYTF. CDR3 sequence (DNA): TGCGCCAGCAGCTTGGCCCCCCGGGACAGGGTGACCTATGGCTACACCTTC.

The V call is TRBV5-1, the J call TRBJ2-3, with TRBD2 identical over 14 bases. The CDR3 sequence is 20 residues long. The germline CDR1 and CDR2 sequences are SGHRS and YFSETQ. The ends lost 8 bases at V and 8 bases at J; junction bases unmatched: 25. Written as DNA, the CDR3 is TGCGCCAGATTGTACAGGGGGCTGGTAGGACTAGCGGGAGGCAAGGGTACGCAGTATTTT. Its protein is CARLYRGLVGLAGGKGTQYF. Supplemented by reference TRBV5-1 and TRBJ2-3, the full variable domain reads KAGVTQTPRYLIKTRGQQVTLSCSPISGHRSVSWYQQTPGQGLQFLFEYFSETQRNKGNFPGRFSGRQFSNSRSEMNVSTLELGDSALYLCARLYRGLVGLAGGKGTQYFGPGTRLTVL.

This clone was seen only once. This CDR3 is CASSFAGVPRGGYTF. The CDR3 nucleotides are TGTGCCAGCAGCTTTGCAGGGGTCCCCCGTGGTGGCTACACCTTC. The V call is TRBV5-8, the J call TRBJ1-2, with D perhaps matching TRBD1 (6 bases). The length of the CDR3 is 15 residues. Germline assignment: CDR1 SGHTS and CDR2 YDEGEE. V was trimmed by 2 bases and J by 7 bases, leaving 18 bases between them.

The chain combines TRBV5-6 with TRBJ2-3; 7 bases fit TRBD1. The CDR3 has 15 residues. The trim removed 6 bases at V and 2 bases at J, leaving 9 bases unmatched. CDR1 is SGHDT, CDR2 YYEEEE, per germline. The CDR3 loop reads CASTPRGPVTDTQYF. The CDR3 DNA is TGTGCCAGCACCCCAAGGGGGCCCGTCACAGATACGCAGTATTTT.

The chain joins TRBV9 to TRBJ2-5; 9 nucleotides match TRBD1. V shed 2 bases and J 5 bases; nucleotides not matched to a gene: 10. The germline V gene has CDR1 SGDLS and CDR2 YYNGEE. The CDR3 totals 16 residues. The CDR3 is CASSVGVQGALETQYF. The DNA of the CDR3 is TGTGCCAGCAGCGTTGGGGTACAGGGGGCTTTGGAGACCCAGTACTTC.

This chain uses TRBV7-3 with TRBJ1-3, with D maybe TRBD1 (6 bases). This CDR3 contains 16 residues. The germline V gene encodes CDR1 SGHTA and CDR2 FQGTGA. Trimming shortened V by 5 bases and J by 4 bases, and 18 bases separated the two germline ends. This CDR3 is CASSTTPGVAGNTIYF. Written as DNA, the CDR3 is TGTGCCAGCAGCACGACCCCAGGGGTAGCCGGAAACACCATATATTTT.

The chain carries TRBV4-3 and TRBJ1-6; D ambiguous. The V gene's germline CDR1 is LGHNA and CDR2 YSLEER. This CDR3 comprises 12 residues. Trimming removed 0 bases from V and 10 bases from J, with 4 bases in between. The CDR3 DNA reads TGCGCCAGCAGCCAAGAGGGCTCACCCCTCCACTTT. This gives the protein CASSQEGSPLHF.

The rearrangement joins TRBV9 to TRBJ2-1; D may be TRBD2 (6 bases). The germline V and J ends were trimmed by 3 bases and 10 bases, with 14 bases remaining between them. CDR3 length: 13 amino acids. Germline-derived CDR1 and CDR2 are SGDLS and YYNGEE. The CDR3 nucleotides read TGTGCCAGCAGCGACCTACTAGCAACCGAGCAGTTCTTC. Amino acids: CASSDLLATEQFF.

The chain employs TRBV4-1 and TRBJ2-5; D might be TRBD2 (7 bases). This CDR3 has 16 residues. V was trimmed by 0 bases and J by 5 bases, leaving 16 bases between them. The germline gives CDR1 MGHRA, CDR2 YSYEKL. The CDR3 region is CASSQEGGAPGETQYF. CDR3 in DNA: TGCGCCAGCAGCCAAGAGGGGGGGGCCCCCGGGGAGACCCAGTACTTC.

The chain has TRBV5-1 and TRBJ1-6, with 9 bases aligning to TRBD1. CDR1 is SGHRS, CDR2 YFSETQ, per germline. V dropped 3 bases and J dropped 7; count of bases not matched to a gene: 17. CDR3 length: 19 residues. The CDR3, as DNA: TGCGCCAGCAGCTGGAGTCCTCAGGACAGGGGCCTCTGGAATTCACCCCTCCACTTT. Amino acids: CASSWSPQDRGLWNSPLHF.

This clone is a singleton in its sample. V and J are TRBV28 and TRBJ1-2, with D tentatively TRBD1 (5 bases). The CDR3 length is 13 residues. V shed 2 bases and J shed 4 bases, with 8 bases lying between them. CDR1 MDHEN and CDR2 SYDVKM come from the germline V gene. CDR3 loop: CASSLPGGYGYTF. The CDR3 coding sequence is TGTGCCAGCAGTTTACCGGGGGGCTATGGCTACACCTTC.

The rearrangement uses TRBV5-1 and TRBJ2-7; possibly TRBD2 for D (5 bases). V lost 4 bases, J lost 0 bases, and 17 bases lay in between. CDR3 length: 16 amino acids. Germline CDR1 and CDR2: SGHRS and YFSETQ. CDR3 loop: CASSPGGLLISYEQYF. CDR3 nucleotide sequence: TGCGCCAGCAGCCCTGGCGGGCTGCTCATCTCCTACGAGCAGTACTTC.

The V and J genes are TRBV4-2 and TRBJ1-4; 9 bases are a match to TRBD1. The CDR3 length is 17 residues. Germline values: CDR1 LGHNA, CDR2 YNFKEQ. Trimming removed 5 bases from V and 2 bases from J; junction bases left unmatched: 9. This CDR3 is CASSDGTGRLTNEKLFF. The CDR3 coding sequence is TGTGCCAGCAGCGACGGGACAGGGAGGTTGACTAATGAAAAACTGTTTTTT.